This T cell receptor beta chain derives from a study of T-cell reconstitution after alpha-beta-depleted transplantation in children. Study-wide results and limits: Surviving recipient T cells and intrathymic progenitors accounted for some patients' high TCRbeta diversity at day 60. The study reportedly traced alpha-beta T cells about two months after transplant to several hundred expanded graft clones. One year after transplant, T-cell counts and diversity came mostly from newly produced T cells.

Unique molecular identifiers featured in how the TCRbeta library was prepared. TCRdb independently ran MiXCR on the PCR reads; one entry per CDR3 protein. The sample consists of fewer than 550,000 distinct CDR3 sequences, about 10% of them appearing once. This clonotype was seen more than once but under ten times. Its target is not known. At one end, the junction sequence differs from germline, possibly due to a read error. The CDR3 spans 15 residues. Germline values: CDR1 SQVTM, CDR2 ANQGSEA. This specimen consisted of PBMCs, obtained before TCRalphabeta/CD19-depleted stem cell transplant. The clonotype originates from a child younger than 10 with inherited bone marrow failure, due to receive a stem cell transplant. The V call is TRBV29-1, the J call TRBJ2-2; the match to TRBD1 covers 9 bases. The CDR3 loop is CSVEGGQGSTGELFF. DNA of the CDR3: TGCAGCGTGGAAGGGGGACAGGGATCCACCGGGGAGCTGTTTTTT.